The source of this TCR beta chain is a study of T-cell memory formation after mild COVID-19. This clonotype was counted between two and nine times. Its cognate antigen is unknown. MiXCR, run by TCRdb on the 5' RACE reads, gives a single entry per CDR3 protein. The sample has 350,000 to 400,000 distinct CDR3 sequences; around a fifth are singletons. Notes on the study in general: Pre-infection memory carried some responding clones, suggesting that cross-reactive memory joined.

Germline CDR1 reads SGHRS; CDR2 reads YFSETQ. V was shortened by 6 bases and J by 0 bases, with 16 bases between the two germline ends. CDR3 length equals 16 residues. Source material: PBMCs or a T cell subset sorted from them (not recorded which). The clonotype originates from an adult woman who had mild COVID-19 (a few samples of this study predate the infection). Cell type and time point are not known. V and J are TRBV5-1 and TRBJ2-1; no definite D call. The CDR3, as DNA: TGCGCCAGCACCAACGATGTGGGTACCTCCTACAATGAGCAGTTCTTC. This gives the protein CASTNDVGTSYNEQFF. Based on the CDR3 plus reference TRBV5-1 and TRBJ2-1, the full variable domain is KAGVTQTPRYLIKTRGQQVTLSCSPISGHRSVSWYQQTPGQGLQFLFEYFSETQRNKGNFPGRFSGRQFSNSRSEMNVSTLELGDSALYLCASTNDVGTSYNEQFFGPGTRLTVL.